This TCR beta chain is from a study of shared clonotypes between healthy human individuals. The assay was immunoSEQ multiplex PCR, and TCRdb's table has in-frame clones only and misses some. The table has approximately 2.5 million clones, 80% to 95% seen once. The V gene lost 5 bases and the J gene lost 2 bases, with 13 bases spanning the gap. The CDR3 covers 15 residues. Germline V lookup: CDR1 MNHNS, CDR2 SASEGT. The TCR sequence derives from a man between 18 and 29 years old in good health. Some clones in this sample may be carry-over from other donors' samples. The chain links TRBV6-1 to TRBJ1-3; tentative D call: TRBD1 (5 bases). The sequencing sample was made of naive CD4+ T cells from PBMCs. As for subset: CD45RA+ positively selected. The CDR3 bases are TGTGCCAGCAGTAATAACAGGAACGCTGGAAACACCATATATTTT. Encoded protein: CASSNNRNAGNTIYF.